Below, 25 T cell receptor beta chains from the same sample are listed, as sequenced in a study of blood T cell repertoires in COVID-19. Sequenced by immunoSEQ multiplex PCR; TCRdb stores in-frame clones only, minus some. Here the sample spans 100,000 to 150,000 clones, about 85% being singletons. Specimen: peripheral blood. The receptors were sampled from a man in his sixties with acute or convalescent COVID-19.

The sample holds many counts of this clone. V is TRBV11-2 and J is TRBJ2-1, with TRBD2 matching 8 bases. The length of the CDR3 is 18 residues. The germline gives CDR1 SGHAT, CDR2 FQNNGV. V was clipped by 6 bases and J by 5 bases; unmatched bases: 18. CDR3 sequence (DNA): TGTGCCAGCAGACAGACGGCCCAGCGGGAGAGCCCAAACAATGAGCAGTTCTTC. This sequence encodes CASRQTAQRESPNNEQFF.

This clone was found a few times. CDR3 residues: CASSTGGWEQYF. The CDR3 DNA follows: TGTGCCAGCAGCACAGGGGGCTGGGAGCAGTACTTC. The chain has TRBV28 and TRBJ2-7; 9 nucleotides match TRBD1. Per germline, CDR1 MDHEN and CDR2 SYDVKM. V shed 6 bases, J shed 7 bases, and the junction held 4 bases outside the gene matches. The CDR3 sequence is 12 residues long.

The gene calls are TRBV16 and TRBJ1-1, with a possible D match to TRBD1 (6 bases). Germline CDR1 is KGHSY and CDR2 is FQNENV. The V end lost 5 bases, the J end lost 1 base, and 8 bases lay between the germline ends. The CDR3 covers 13 residues. The DNA of the CDR3 is TGTGCCAGCAGCTGGGGACAGAACACTGAAGCTTTCTTT. This gives the protein CASSWGQNTEAFF. The full variable domain, its missing parts supplied by reference TRBV16 and TRBJ1-1, is GEEVAQTPKHLVRGEGQKAKLYCAPIKGHSYVFWYQQVLKNEFKFLISFQNENVFDETGMPKERFSAKCLPNSPCSLEIQATKLEDSAVYFCASSWGQNTEAFFGQGTRLTVV.

The chain is built from TRBV29-1 and TRBJ2-1; a possible D gene is TRBD2 (5 bases). The germline V gene encodes CDR1 SQVTM and CDR2 ANQGSEA. CDR3 size: 13 residues. V gave up 4 bases and J gave up 1 base, with 8 bases separating them. CDR3 in amino acids: CSVAGYSYNEQFF. As DNA, the CDR3 is TGCAGCGTTGCGGGGTATTCCTACAATGAGCAGTTCTTC.

The V gene is TRBV18, the J gene TRBJ1-4, with 11 bases that match TRBD1. Trimming took 6 bases from V and 7 from J; bases not matched to a gene: 4. The CDR3 runs to 14 residues. Germline loops: CDR1 KGHSH, CDR2 LQKENI. DNA of the CDR3: TGTGCCAGCTCGCCGGGACAGGGGGGTGAAAAACTGTTTTTT. Translation: CASSPGQGGEKLFF.

This clone was observed a handful of times. The chain employs TRBV20-1 and TRBJ1-1; tentative D call: TRBD1 (5 bases). CDR3 length equals 8 residues. The germline V and J ends were trimmed by 6 bases and 10 bases, with 6 bases remaining between them. Germline CDR1 and CDR2: DFQATT and SNEGSKA (reference sequence). CDR3 coding DNA: TGCAGTGCCGGGGGAGCTTTCTTT. Translating gives CSAGGAFF.

The J gene is TRBJ2-1, the V gene TRBV4-1, with 10 bases that match TRBD2. The CDR3 spans 15 residues. The V and J ends lost 4 bases and 2 bases, in that order; junction bases with no gene match: 2. Germline-derived CDR1 and CDR2 are MGHRA and YSYEKL. Here the CDR3 DNA reads TGCGCCAGCAGCCCTGGACTAGCGGCCTACAATGAGCAGTTCTTC. Amino acids: CASSPGLAAYNEQFF.

J is TRBJ2-5 and V is TRBV5-1, with TRBD2 as a possible D gene (5 bases). Trimming took 1 base from V and 5 from J, leaving 15 bases between them. This CDR3 comprises 15 residues. Germline lookup yields CDR1 SGHRS and CDR2 YFSETQ. CDR3 in amino acids: CASSLYMGEGETQYF. The CDR3 bases are TGCGCCAGCAGCTTGTATATGGGAGAAGGGGAGACCCAGTACTTC.

The chain couples TRBV10-3 to TRBJ1-1, with TRBD1 as a possible D gene (5 bases). This CDR3 region has 13 residues. V lost 3 bases and J lost 5, with 10 bases in between. CDR1 and CDR2 from the germline V gene are ENHRY and SYGVKD. CDR3 sequence: CAISEEKGTEAFF. CDR3 sequence (DNA): TGTGCCATCAGTGAAGAAAAGGGGACTGAAGCTTTCTTT.

Only a few counts were recorded for this clone. The chain carries TRBV27 and TRBJ1-5; 8 bases fit TRBD1. V was pared by 6 bases and J by 0 bases, with 10 bases of the junction left unmatched. This CDR3 comprises 17 residues. Germline-derived CDR1 and CDR2 are MNHEY and SMNVEV (reference sequence). The chain's CDR3 is CASRDRAPAYSNQPQHF. The CDR3 DNA reads as TGTGCCAGCAGGGACAGGGCCCCCGCATATAGCAATCAGCCCCAGCATTTT.

The V call is TRBV21-1, the J call TRBJ1-5; the table assigns TRBD1, which was not confirmed against the DNA. TRBV21-1 is shown as a pseudogene. The CDR3 has 15 amino acids. This CDR3 is CASSKDSVGSQPQHF. The CDR3 region has the DNA TGTGCCAGCAGCAAAGACTCGGTGGGCAGTCAGCCCCAGCATTTT.

The chain carries TRBV28 and TRBJ2-7; a weak D match, TRBD2 (7 bases). Germline loops: CDR1 MDHEN, CDR2 SYDVKM. There are 11 residues in the CDR3. V gave up 6 bases and J gave up 10 bases, with 13 bases separating them. CDR3 amino acids: CASSLGGGQYF. CDR3 in DNA: TGTGCCAGCAGCCTAGGGGGGGGCCAGTACTTC.

V gene TRBV27 combines with J gene TRBJ1-4, with D tentatively TRBD1 (5 bases). CDR1 and CDR2 (germline): MNHEY, SMNVEV (reference sequence). This CDR3 contains 14 residues. V was shortened by 2 bases and J by 7 bases, with 11 bases between the two germline ends. This CDR3 is CASSLLGGGEKLFF. The CDR3 DNA reads TGTGCCAGCAGTTTACTGGGGGGTGGTGAAAAACTGTTTTTT.

The chain couples TRBV24-1 to TRBJ2-3, with TRBD2 identical over 8 bases. There are 16 residues in the CDR3. Germline V lookup: CDR1 KGHDR, CDR2 SFDVKD. J gave up 5 bases and V 1 base, and 7 bases lay outside the gene matches. The CDR3 nucleotides read TGTGCCACCAGTGATTTACTTGGGAGCGGGAGAGATACGCAGTATTTT. This translates into CATSDLLGSGRDTQYF.

As to this clone: The junction differs from germline at one of its ends, possibly a read error. The J gene is TRBJ2-3, the V gene TRBV7-9, with 12 nucleotides matching TRBD2. Germline CDR1 is SEHNR and CDR2 is FQNEAQ (reference sequence). CDR3 length: 15 amino acids. CDR3 bases: TGTGCCAGCAGCCGAACTAGCGGGAGGACAGGTACGCAGTATTTT. It is translated as CASSRTSGRTGTQYF. The full variable domain, with the rest looked up from reference TRBV7-9 and TRBJ2-3, is DTGVSQNPRHKITKRGQNVTFRCDPISEHNRLYWYRQTLGQGPEFLTYFQNEAQLEKSRLLSDRFSAERPKGSFSTLEIQRTEQGDSAMYLCASSRTSGRTGTQYFGPGTRLTVL.

This chain links TRBV27 with TRBJ2-1; 9 nucleotides line up with TRBD2. V dropped 6 bases and J dropped 8; count of bases not matched to a gene: 11. Germline CDR1 is MNHEY and CDR2 is SMNVEV (reference sequence). The CDR3 is 15 amino acids. CDR3 in amino acids: CASSPVGGRVHEQFF. CDR3 nucleotides: TGTGCCAGCAGCCCCGTTGGCGGGAGGGTCCATGAGCAGTTCTTC.

The gene calls are TRBV10-2 and TRBJ1-1, with 7 nucleotides matching TRBD1. Germline CDR1 reads WSHSY; CDR2 reads SAAADI. V was pared by 6 bases and J by 1 base, with 2 bases of the junction left unmatched. This CDR3 has 13 residues. The DNA for the CDR3 is TGCGCCAGCAGGGGACAGTCGAACACTGAAGCTTTCTTT. Protein: CASRGQSNTEAFF.

The chain uses TRBV5-1 and TRBJ2-5, with 7 bases lining up with TRBD1. The germline V gene has CDR1 SGHRS and CDR2 YFSETQ. The junction had 5 bases not matched to a gene; V was cut back by 4 bases and J by 2 bases. The CDR3 runs 14 residues. The CDR3 loop is CASSNGDSQETQYF. Written as DNA, the CDR3 is TGCGCCAGCAGCAATGGGGACAGTCAAGAGACCCAGTACTTC.

The rearrangement links TRBV4-1 to TRBJ2-6; 10 bases align to TRBD2. From germline, CDR1 is MGHRA and CDR2 YSYEKL. V lost 1 base and J lost 0; bases outside the gene matches: 3. CDR3 length: 18 amino acids. The CDR3 loop is CASSQAGTSASGANVLTF. The CDR3 nucleotides read TGCGCCAGCAGCCAAGCCGGGACTAGCGCCTCTGGGGCCAACGTCCTGACTTTC.

The gene calls are TRBV30 and TRBJ2-7; 12 nucleotides match TRBD2. The CDR3 runs 18 residues. V dropped 0 bases and J dropped 4; count of bases not matched to a gene: 13. From germline, CDR1 is GTSNPN and CDR2 SVGIG (reference sequence). The CDR3 DNA sequence: TGTGCCTGGAGTGTAGGGAGGACTAGCGGGACGTTTGCATACGAGCAGTACTTC. Translated: CAWSVGRTSGTFAYEQYF. The full variable domain, rest sourced from reference TRBV30 and TRBJ2-7, is SQTIHQWPATLVQPVGSPLSLECTVEGTSNPNLYWYRQAAGRGLQLLFYSVGIGQISSEVPQNLSASRPQDRQFILSSKKLLLSDSGFYLCAWSVGRTSGTFAYEQYFGPGTRLTVT.

V gene TRBV6-1 combines with J gene TRBJ2-7, with D maybe TRBD2 (6 bases). There are 17 residues in the CDR3. The V gene's germline CDR1 is MNHNS and CDR2 SASEGT. V lost 1 base and J 2 bases, leaving 18 bases between the germline ends. In nucleotides, the CDR3 is TGTGCCAGCAGTGAAGGACTCTCGGGAGCGGATGCCTACGAGCAGTACTTC. Its protein is CASSEGLSGADAYEQYF.

This chain joins TRBV4-1 and TRBJ2-4; D uncertain. V was cut by 2 bases and J by 8 bases, with 13 bases left in between. CDR3 length: 14 amino acids. Germline CDR1 and CDR2: MGHRA and YSYEKL. As DNA, the CDR3 is TGCGCCAGCAGCCAATCGCGCCTCATGGACATTCAGTACTTC. It translates to CASSQSRLMDIQYF.

The J gene is TRBJ2-1, the V gene TRBV19, with a weak D call TRBD2 (5 bases). The CDR3 covers 12 residues. Germline CDR1 and CDR2: LNHDA and SQIVND (reference sequence). Trimming took off 6 bases at V and 8 bases at J, with 11 bases between the two ends. CDR3 nucleotides: TGTGCCAGTAGCATGTACGGGGATGAGCAGTTCTTC. Its protein is CASSMYGDEQFF.

The chain has TRBV5-1 and TRBJ2-3; 10 nucleotides match TRBD2. From germline, CDR1 is SGHRS and CDR2 YFSETQ. V lost 5 bases, J lost 5 bases, and 11 bases stayed unmatched. CDR3 size: 16 residues. In DNA, the CDR3 is TGCGCCAGCAGACGGAACTCCGGGACTAGCGTAGATACGCAGTATTTT. This gives the protein CASRRNSGTSVDTQYF. Full variable domain (outside the CDR3, taken from reference TRBV5-1 and TRBJ2-3): KAGVTQTPRYLIKTRGQQVTLSCSPISGHRSVSWYQQTPGQGLQFLFEYFSETQRNKGNFPGRFSGRQFSNSRSEMNVSTLELGDSALYLCASRRNSGTSVDTQYFGPGTRLTVL.

The CDR3 DNA is TGTGCCAGCAGGGGGCTTCGGAACACTGAAGCTTTCTTT. Protein: CASRGLRNTEAFF. The gene calls are TRBV7-2 and TRBJ1-1; TRBD1 might be the D (5 bases). The V end lost 6 bases, the J end lost 1 base, and 9 bases lay between the germline ends. CDR1 is SGHTA, CDR2 FQGNSA, per germline. CDR3 size: 13 residues.